These 11 T cell receptor beta chains were sequenced from one sample in a study of blood T cells in healthy people across ages. The use of a sample-barcoded 5' primer and a J-beta primer mix characterized a second PCR of roughly 6 to 12 cycles. TCRdb passed the 5' RACE reads through MiXCR, listing each CDR3 protein once. The data hold some 710,000 distinct CDR3 sequences, with 22% observed a single time. The sequenced material came from blood. Source of these receptors: a man in his 70s in good health.

This clonotype was picked up many times. The chain couples TRBV3-1 to TRBJ2-5, with 7 bases aligning to TRBD1. Trimming took 0 bases from V and 5 from J; bases not matched to a gene: 12. CDR1 is LGHDT and CDR2 is YNNKEL in the germline V gene (reference sequence). This CDR3 has 17 residues. This CDR3 is CASSQDGYRGPWETQYF. CDR3 coding DNA: TGTGCCAGCAGCCAAGATGGCTACAGGGGTCCATGGGAGACCCAGTACTTC.

This clonotype was counted only a few times. The chain links TRBV10-3 to TRBJ1-5; tentative D call: TRBD1 (6 bases). The CDR3 length is 16 residues. Germline CDR1 is ENHRY and CDR2 is SYGVKD. V lost 3 bases and J lost 0, with 12 bases in between. Written as DNA, the CDR3 is TGTGCCATCAGTGATTTAGGGGGTACTAGCAATCAGCCCCAGCATTTT. This encodes CAISDLGGTSNQPQHF.

This clonotype was seen only a few times. This chain connects TRBV5-6 to TRBJ1-2; D is undetermined. Germline assignment: CDR1 SGHDT and CDR2 YYEEEE. Trimming removed 1 base from V and 3 bases from J, with 10 bases in between. The CDR3 runs to 14 residues. The CDR3 is CASSLLRNHYGYTF. CDR3 DNA: TGTGCCAGCAGCTTGCTCCGGAACCACTATGGCTACACCTTC.

This chain uses TRBV6-2 or TRBV6-3 with TRBJ2-1; 8 bases line up with TRBD2. V lost 5 bases and J lost 4; bases outside the gene matches: 10. CDR1 and CDR2 (germline): MNHEY, SVGEGT. The CDR3 is 16 amino acids. The CDR3: CASSHITSGGYNEQFF. The CDR3 coding sequence is TGTGCCAGCAGTCACATTACAAGCGGGGGTTACAATGAGCAGTTCTTC.

This clonotype came up a few times. The chain combines TRBV6-4 with TRBJ1-1; D gene unclear. V shed 3 bases and J shed 2 bases, with 13 bases lying between them. Germline loops: CDR1 MRHNA, CDR2 SNTAGT. The CDR3 is 15 amino acids. The CDR3 coding sequence is TGTGCCAGCAGTGAAATTTGGGGTGGAAACACTGAAGCTTTCTTT. It specifies CASSEIWGGNTEAFF.

V is TRBV19 and J is TRBJ2-5, with a tentative D call TRBD2 (5 bases). The germline V gene encodes CDR1 LNHDA and CDR2 SQIVND (reference sequence). V was pared by 0 bases and J by 6 bases, with 17 bases between. CDR3 size: 16 residues. As DNA, the CDR3 is TGTGCCAGTAGTATAGACCGGGGAACTTCTCGGAAGACCCAGTACTTC. It specifies CASSIDRGTSRKTQYF.

This clonotype was seen more than once but under ten times. The V and J genes are TRBV2 and TRBJ1-3; D call uncertain. V lost 7 bases, J lost 6 bases, and 13 bases lay in between. CDR3 size: 13 residues. Germline assignment: CDR1 SNHLY and CDR2 FYNNEI. The CDR3 region is CASTMRLSNTIYF. CDR3 in DNA: TGTGCCAGCACTATGAGACTGTCAAACACCATATATTTT.

A few counts support this clonotype. The chain employs TRBV7-9 and TRBJ2-6; D gene uncertain. The germline V gene encodes CDR1 SEHNR and CDR2 FQNEAQ (reference sequence). The CDR3 sequence is 18 residues long. V was clipped by 1 base and J by 0 bases, with 13 bases between them. CDR3 in amino acids: CASSLVIGKSSGANVLTF. As DNA, the CDR3 is TGTGCCAGCAGCTTAGTAATAGGGAAAAGCTCTGGGGCCAACGTCCTGACTTTC.

Only a few counts were recorded for this clonotype. The V call is TRBV6-5, the J call TRBJ1-5; 7 bases are shared with TRBD1. V trimming: 8 bases; J trimming: 3 bases; junction bases outside the gene matches: 7. Germline assignment: CDR1 MNHEY and CDR2 SVGAGI. The CDR3 loop spans 14 amino acids. CDR3 amino acids: CASGHRGNNQPQHF. In DNA, the CDR3 is TGTGCCAGCGGGCACAGGGGAAACAATCAGCCCCAGCATTTT.

This clonotype was recorded many times. This chain uses TRBV20-1 with TRBJ1-2; weak D call: TRBD1 (6 bases). Germline loops: CDR1 DFQATT, CDR2 SNEGSKA (reference sequence). The length of the CDR3 is 14 residues. Trimming took off 6 bases at V and 0 bases at J, with 14 bases between the two ends. In DNA form, the CDR3 reads TGCAGTGCGGTCGGACAGACTTCTAACTATGGCTACACCTTC. Translation: CSAVGQTSNYGYTF.

This clonotype appeared a few times. The chain links TRBV29-1 to TRBJ2-5; 8 bases are a match to TRBD1. The CDR3 contains 14 residues. J lost 6 bases, V lost 1 base, and 7 bases had no gene match. CDR1 is SQVTM and CDR2 is ANQGSEA in the germline V gene. Here the CDR3 reads CSVEGWTGRQTQYF. The CDR3 region has the DNA TGCAGCGTTGAAGGGTGGACAGGGCGGCAGACCCAGTACTTC.